The following is a TCR beta chain sequence with its context. The data stem from a study of blood T cell repertoires in COVID-19. Study summary: PBMCs, B-cell-depleted T cells, or T cells provided the cDNA or gDNA that made up the material.

Unmatched junction bases numbered 8, after V lost 6 bases and J lost 5 bases. The length of the CDR3 is 14 residues. Germline CDR1 and CDR2: KGHDR and SFDVKD. The Seattle site enrolled patients during active infection and followed them longitudinally. Study processing details: The assay estimated nucleated cells by amplifying reference gene primers. The method was immunoSEQ multiplex PCR; TCRdb's version includes in-frame clones alone and lacks a portion of them. The DNA gave D and trimming, while V, J and clone size come from that table. The sample consists of 250,000 to 350,000 clones, roughly 83% of them appearing once.

Sequencing was carried out using peripheral blood. V gene TRBV24-1 combines with J gene TRBJ2-5; TRBD2 matches 7 bases. This receptor was identified in a human donor with COVID-19, enrolled during active disease. The donor label of this sample is uncertain. This CDR3 reads CATSHATGGETQYF. CDR3 DNA sequence: TGTGCCACCAGTCACGCCACCGGGGGGGAGACCCAGTACTTC.